The text below deals with one TCR beta chain. Its antigen is currently unknown. One base away lies a much larger clone, so this may be a sequencing read error. V lost 1 base, J lost 7 bases, and 10 bases lay in between. This CDR3 is 12 amino acids long. Germline V gene data show CDR1 as GTSNPN and CDR2 as SVGIG (reference sequence). This sample is part of a study of T cells in Graves' hyperthyroidism and ophthalmopathy. General study points: Onset of ophthalmopathy came a median approximately 6.5 months after the model predicted it. Classification by a 13 V-J model distinguished ophthalmopathy from stable hyperthyroidism.

In the ophthalmopathy cohort, Clinical Activity Score was at least 3, NOSPECS grade at least 4, and duration under 3 months. Thyroid ultrasound and orbital computed tomography, with clinical symptoms and serum thyroxine and TRAb, informed diagnoses. Regions amplified from RNA transcripts were the TCR beta CDR3 regions. TCR CDR3 underwent first-round RT-PCR with the HTBI primer set. TCRdb reprocessed the multiplex PCR reads with MiXCR, giving one entry per CDR3 protein. This table has about 640,000 distinct CDR3 sequences, about 20% appearing once. Sequenced input: blood. This chain uses TRBV30 with TRBJ1-1; D perhaps matches TRBD1 (5 bases). This TCR was recovered from a man aged 30 to 45 with Graves' ophthalmopathy. CDR3: CAWSGTLSEAFF. CDR3 nucleotide sequence: TGTGCCTGGAGTGGGACACTCAGTGAAGCTTTCTTT. Together with reference TRBV30 and TRBJ1-1, the CDR3 gives the full variable domain: SQTIHQWPATLVQPVGSPLSLECTVEGTSNPNLYWYRQAAGRGLQLLFYSVGIGQISSEVPQNLSASRPQDRQFILSSKKLLLSDSGFYLCAWSGTLSEAFFGQGTRLTVV.